The sequence of this T cell receptor beta chain was determined in a study of graft-versus-host responses after intestinal transplantation listed by TCRdb under 2021. A note on the overall study: Multivisceral, liver-intestinal, or isolated intestinal transplants were received by the recipients. Every recipient was given anti-thymocyte globulin induction, then maintenance tacrolimus and steroids for approximately 3 years. After intestinal transplantation, graft-versus-host and host-versus-graft alloreactive T cell clones in the graft, circulation and bone marrow were tracked using bulk TCR-beta CDR3 sequencing. Alloreactive clones were identified by sequencing pre-transplant mixed lymphocyte reaction products and comparing these products with unstimulated pre-transplant donor and recipient T cells. The cohort enrolled fewer than 25 intestinal transplant recipients including one retransplant, and a few patients lacking pretransplant specimens were excluded. A peak of at least 4% donor T cells among recipient peripheral blood mononuclear cells was the definition used for donor T cell macrochimerism. Rather than being sequenced by the commercial service, samples from a few later patients were sequenced in-house on an Illumina MiSeq and processed with MiXCR. Findings and caveats that apply to the study as a whole: Patients with donor T cell macrochimerism had high GvH to HvG T cell clonal ratios in their allografts. The conclusions were limited by the relatively low number and heterogeneity of the intestinal transplant patients. GvH clones were found in recipient bone marrow, and some of the GvH clones appeared earlier in ileal mucosa or blood, which is consistent with an intestinal mucosal origin. Early after transplant, peak levels of circulating GvH clones were associated with declines in HvG clones.

The CDR3, from cysteine to phenylalanine, totals 15 residues. Solely the CDR3 DNA is kept, with 45 bases framed from the first base. The CDR1 and CDR2 encoded by the germline V gene are MNHNS and SASEGT. The junction shows trimming of 8 bases on V and 4 bases on J, plus 18 bases between the germline ends. As to this clone: It lacks a known antigen. The input lacks base qualities; no much larger clone sits a single base away.

Blood samples were collected up to 4 times in the first month after transplant and then at least monthly when available. Library method: the immunoSEQ multiplex PCR assay. For most patients, genomic DNA was subjected to high-throughput TCR-beta CDR3 sequencing by Adaptive Biotechnologies. Concerning the study's data processing: Adaptive's ImmunoSEQ software supplied the TCR sequencing data for around 19 patients, while MiXCR and VDJtools were used to process a few other patients. CDR3 nucleotide sequences shared by donor and recipient were removed because the origin of these sequences could not be assigned. To be classed as alloreactive, a clone needed at least 2-fold expansion over unstimulated cells and a minimum CFSE-low frequency of 0.002% (template counts) or 0.001% (read counts). A clone was considered mappable if detected in the sequenced pre-transplant spleen, lymph node, or MLR CFSE-low populations of the donor or recipient. The cumulative frequency of alloreactive clones was calculated as a percentage of all sequences, weighted by copy number. The table was pulled from immuneACCESS by TCRdb, which kept in-frame rearrangements only. Such tables lose some clones; where checked, under half of the loss comes from unresolved V genes, and the rest has no known cause. V, J and clone size are those of that table, while D and trimming were read from the DNA. The sample table contains just under 55,000 clones; only one count was recorded for roughly nine tenths of them. The ten top clones hold around 5.1% of the sample.

The sample consisted of PBMCs, taken around 95 weeks after intestinal transplant. Rearrangement joined TRBV6-1 to TRBJ2-1; the D segment is perhaps TRBD1 or TRBD2, each sharing 6 matched bases. The receptor's source is a human patient who received an intestinal transplant, so some T cells may come from the graft donor. The DNA sequence is as follows: TGTGCCAGCGGGGGGCGTTCCGGACTTTACAATGAGCAGTTCTTC. Translated, this gives CASGGRSGLYNEQFF.